This T cell receptor beta chain emerged from a study of T cells expressing NK-cell markers. TCRdb reprocessed the 5' RACE reads and keeps a single row for each CDR3 protein, giving no DNA. The sample table sets out approximately 170,000 distinct CDR3 sequences. Germline loops: CDR1 SGHTA, CDR2 FQGNSA. This CDR3 spans 16 amino acids. This clonotype originated in a man aged 18-75 years in good health. This rearrangement joins TRBV7-2 to TRBJ2-5; no DNA is available, so the TRBD1 call from TCRdb remains unchecked. Sequenced: blood T cells: a sorted CD56 or NKG2C T cell subset, CD4+ or CD8+ T cells, or bulk PBMC T cells (not recorded which). The CDR3 region is CASSPTYGGTQETQYF.